Listed below are T cell receptor beta chains from one sample, sequenced in a study of blood T cell repertoires in COVID-19. Assay used: immunoSEQ multiplex PCR; TCRdb lists only in-frame clones, some missing. The table includes about 52,000 clones, 85% detected once. Sequenced sample: peripheral blood. Receptor source: a human donor in a cohort sampled during active COVID-19. Each CDR3 is given with its conserved first and last residue.

CDR3	J	V
CASLLTSGVYNEQFF	TRBJ2-1	TRBV28
CASSDSGRETQYF	TRBJ2-5	TRBV3-1/TRBV3-2
CAPGGGSRETQYF	TRBJ2-5	TRBV2
CAISVIQGWNSPLHF	TRBJ1-6	TRBV10-3
CASSPGTATGELFF	TRBJ2-2	TRBV10-1
CASSYGHGTGGTYEQYF	TRBJ2-7	TRBV6-2/TRBV6-3
CASSERAGDQPQHF	TRBJ1-5	TRBV2
CASSGEREGTREQFF	TRBJ2-1	TRBV9
CASSQPDSYKAFF	TRBJ1-1	TRBV4-1
CASSLRLAGGLYEQYF	TRBJ2-7	TRBV27
CASSVDRRRGETQYF	TRBJ2-5	TRBV2
CATGTSTDTQYF	TRBJ2-3	TRBV24-1
CASTLTGGITEAFF	TRBJ1-1	TRBV5-6
CASSETLGAQRTDTQYF	TRBJ2-3	TRBV9
CSVGQALNYGYTF	TRBJ1-2	TRBV29-1
CASSTHDRFWEQYF	TRBJ2-7	TRBV19
CASSLNEKLFF	TRBJ1-4	TRBV18
CASSKRTGTSGRGVTDTQYF	TRBJ2-3	TRBV19
CASSPPGGPNTEAFF	TRBJ1-1	TRBV18
CASSKGDYEQYF	TRBJ2-7	TRBV28